This T cell receptor (beta chain) was recorded in a study of CD8+ T cells in alopecia areata. As for the study in general: Tofacitinib was taken orally by treated patients, and the dose was 5 to 10 mg twice daily. Study observations and caveats: Among the cells sequenced in scalp samples are also the resident alphabeta T cells of normal skin.

Extracted RNA was reverse transcribed, and the resulting cDNA served as sequencing template. Assay: immunoSEQ multiplex PCR; the TCRdb copy retains only in-frame clones and omits some. Among over 100,000 clones, approximately 49% were seen once, and the ten largest hold roughly a sixth. The V and J ends lost 7 bases and 5 bases respectively, with 11 bases between them. The CDR3 has 13 residues. Looked up from germline, CDR1 is MNHEY and CDR2 is SVGAGI. Turning to this clone: Antigen specificity is unknown.

Sequencing was performed on CD8+ T cells sorted from blood, taken at week 0. The chain uses TRBV6-5 and TRBJ2-2; weak D call: TRBD1 (6 bases). The receptor was isolated from a human donor with alopecia areata. CDR3 in amino acids: CASTPTGTGELFF. CDR3 DNA sequence: TGTGCCAGCACCCCTACAGGGACCGGGGAGCTGTTTTTT.